These T cell receptor beta chains were read from a single sample in a study of blood T cells in healthy people across ages. TCRdb re-called the 5' RACE reads with MiXCR, one entry per CDR3 protein. The repertoire holds about 1,600,000 distinct CDR3 sequences, with approximately 42% as singletons. Specimen: blood. These receptor sequences come from a woman aged 18-35 years in good health. Each CDR3 is given with its conserved first and last residue. The D gene is left open where the match is weak. Expanded clones get a size class; other rows say once, few or many, or leave the size out.

D,V,length,size,CDR3
NA,TRBV18,15,few,CASSPDQEAPDTQYF
TRBD1,TRBV6-6,17,NA,CASRGQGAIQGSDTQYF
TRBD2,TRBV7-8,15,once,CASSSPGLAVYGQYF
NA,TRBV27,13,NA,CASSFGVMEPQHF
NA,TRBV7-2,14,NA,CASSQGYSGNTIYF
TRBD1,TRBV12-3/TRBV12-4,15,NA,CASSARTGLTYEQYF
TRBD2,TRBV6-1,14,few,CASSGGTRSETQYF
NA,TRBV11-2,14,NA,CASSPGRGAGEQYF
NA,TRBV4-2,15,NA,CASSQEGTGLETQYF
NA,TRBV27,15,NA,CASSYRARVTDTQYF
TRBD2,TRBV20-1,17,NA,CSARDSPSGGHSDTQYF
NA,TRBV6-2/TRBV6-3,12,NA,CASRLARDTQYF
NA,TRBV20-1,15,NA,CSARSVSGDREKLFF
NA,TRBV2,16,NA,CASSEGQGGSYNEQFF
NA,TRBV27,13,few,CASRGGVNQPQHF